These T cell receptor beta chains were read from a single sample in a study of control samples from healthy donors and cancer patients. Assay used: immunoSEQ multiplex PCR; TCRdb lists only in-frame clones, some missing. The sample shows approximately 70,000 clones, roughly nine tenths of them seen only once. The sample consisted of PBMCs. All receptors derive from a woman aged 45 to 65 with colorectal cancer. Each CDR3 is given with its conserved first and last residue. Fields, in order: V gene, J gene, D gene, clone size, CDR3 DNA, CDR3 protein. The D gene is left open where the match is weak. Clone size is shown for a subset of rows, as once, few, many or a class of expanded clone.

v_call: TRBV7-9; j_call: TRBJ2-7; d_call: .; clone_size: .; cdr3_nt: TGTGCCAGCAGCTTAACCCAGGGATCCTACGAGCAGTACTTC; cdr3_aa: CASSLTQGSYEQYF
v_call: TRBV5-4; j_call: TRBJ2-3; d_call: TRBD2; clone_size: .; cdr3_nt: TGTGCCAGCAGCCCAGGGCGGTTGCGGGGGGCAGATACGCAGTATTTT; cdr3_aa: CASSPGRLRGADTQYF
v_call: TRBV24-1; j_call: TRBJ2-7; d_call: TRBD2; clone_size: .; cdr3_nt: TGTGCCACCAGTGACCTGGGACTAGCGGGGGGGCCCCGGAGACAGCAGTACTTC; cdr3_aa: CATSDLGLAGGPRRQQYF
v_call: TRBV19; j_call: TRBJ2-1; d_call: TRBD2; clone_size: once; cdr3_nt: TGTGCCAGTACCCCTCTAGCGGGGGGGCGGGGTGAGCAGTTCTTC; cdr3_aa: CASTPLAGGRGEQFF
v_call: TRBV28; j_call: TRBJ2-1; d_call: .; clone_size: .; cdr3_nt: TGTGCCAGCAGTTTATACAATGAGCAGTTCTTC; cdr3_aa: CASSLYNEQFF
v_call: TRBV9; j_call: TRBJ1-2; d_call: TRBD1; clone_size: .; cdr3_nt: TGTGCCAGCAGCGAGGGGACAGGGCGGGCAGGCTACACCTTC; cdr3_aa: CASSEGTGRAGYTF
v_call: TRBV6-6; j_call: TRBJ1-5; d_call: .; clone_size: .; cdr3_nt: TGTGCCAGCAGCCCCGGGACTTATAGCAATCAGCCCCAGCATTTT; cdr3_aa: CASSPGTYSNQPQHF
v_call: TRBV6-5; j_call: TRBJ1-1; d_call: .; clone_size: .; cdr3_nt: TGTGCCAGCAGGACAGACATGAACACTGAAGCTTTCTTT; cdr3_aa: CASRTDMNTEAFF
v_call: TRBV7-6; j_call: TRBJ2-3; d_call: TRBD2; clone_size: .; cdr3_nt: TGTGCCAGCAGCTTAGGGCGGGGGGCCACAGATACGCAGTATTTT; cdr3_aa: CASSLGRGATDTQYF
v_call: TRBV28; j_call: TRBJ1-1; d_call: .; clone_size: few; cdr3_nt: TGTGCCAGCAGCAGAGACAGGTACACTGAAGCTTTCTTT; cdr3_aa: CASSRDRYTEAFF
v_call: TRBV18; j_call: TRBJ2-3; d_call: .; clone_size: once; cdr3_nt: TGTGCCAGCTCACCACCGGTACAGAGGGGGGCGGATACGCAGTATTTT; cdr3_aa: CASSPPVQRGADTQYF
v_call: TRBV7-8; j_call: TRBJ1-6; d_call: TRBD1; clone_size: .; cdr3_nt: TGTGCCAGCAGCTTAAGGGACAGGGGCGAGACGGGGAGTGCGGCCCTCCACTTT; cdr3_aa: CASSLRDRGETGSAALHF
v_call: TRBV6-6; j_call: TRBJ2-3; d_call: TRBD2; clone_size: .; cdr3_nt: TGTGCCAGCAGTTCGAGCGGGGGCAGCACAGATACGCAGTATTTT; cdr3_aa: CASSSSGGSTDTQYF
v_call: TRBV7-9; j_call: TRBJ2-6; d_call: TRBD1; clone_size: .; cdr3_nt: TGTGCCAGCAGCACGGGACAGGGTTTCTCTGGGGCCAACGTCCTGACTTTC; cdr3_aa: CASSTGQGFSGANVLTF
v_call: TRBV18; j_call: TRBJ2-2; d_call: .; clone_size: .; cdr3_nt: TGTGCCAGCTCAAGAGCCGTGACAGGTTCCACCGGGGAGCTGTTTTTT; cdr3_aa: CASSRAVTGSTGELFF
v_call: TRBV28; j_call: TRBJ1-1; d_call: .; clone_size: .; cdr3_nt: TGTGCCAGCGTAGCACTACTGGGCAATGAAGCTTTCTTT; cdr3_aa: CASVALLGNEAFF
v_call: TRBV5-4; j_call: TRBJ1-1; d_call: .; clone_size: few; cdr3_nt: TGTGCCAGCAGCTTGAGTCTCGAGAATGATGAAGCTTTCTTT; cdr3_aa: CASSLSLENDEAFF
v_call: TRBV9; j_call: TRBJ2-7; d_call: TRBD1; clone_size: once; cdr3_nt: TGTGCCAGCAGCATGACCTGGACAGGGGGTAACGAGCAGTACTTC; cdr3_aa: CASSMTWTGGNEQYF
v_call: TRBV6-6; j_call: TRBJ1-4; d_call: TRBD1; clone_size: .; cdr3_nt: TGTGCCAGCAGTTACTCGGGGACAGGTCAAAAACTGTTTTTT; cdr3_aa: CASSYSGTGQKLFF
v_call: TRBV5-4; j_call: TRBJ1-2; d_call: TRBD1; clone_size: .; cdr3_nt: TGTGCCAGCAGCTTAGACCGGGACAGGGACACCTTC; cdr3_aa: CASSLDRDRDTF
v_call: TRBV29-1; j_call: TRBJ2-5; d_call: .; clone_size: .; cdr3_nt: TGCAGCGTTGAGAACAGTCAAGAGACCCAGTACTTC; cdr3_aa: CSVENSQETQYF
v_call: TRBV28; j_call: TRBJ1-3; d_call: .; clone_size: .; cdr3_nt: TGTGCCAGCAGAATGGGGAAGAACACCATATATTTT; cdr3_aa: CASRMGKNTIYF
v_call: TRBV7-3; j_call: TRBJ2-1; d_call: .; clone_size: .; cdr3_nt: TGTGCCAGTAGCTTAAATCAGGAGGCGGGGCAAAAGCAGTTCTTC; cdr3_aa: CASSLNQEAGQKQFF
v_call: TRBV12-3/TRBV12-4; j_call: TRBJ1-4; d_call: .; clone_size: .; cdr3_nt: TGTGCCAGCAGCCGGGGGGAAAAACTGTTTTTT; cdr3_aa: CASSRGEKLFF
v_call: TRBV19; j_call: TRBJ1-1; d_call: TRBD1; clone_size: .; cdr3_nt: TGTGCCAGTACCAGGGACAGGGGGCCCACTGAAGCTTTCTTT; cdr3_aa: CASTRDRGPTEAFF
v_call: TRBV5-1; j_call: TRBJ1-1; d_call: .; clone_size: .; cdr3_nt: TGCGCCAGCGGGAACAGGGAAGGCACCACACTATTCTTT; cdr3_aa: CASGNREGTTLFF
v_call: TRBV2; j_call: TRBJ2-7; d_call: .; clone_size: .; cdr3_nt: TGTGCCAGCACAGAACAGGGCCGCCTATCCTACGAGCAGTACTTC; cdr3_aa: CASTEQGRLSYEQYF
v_call: TRBV7-9; j_call: TRBJ2-1; d_call: .; clone_size: .; cdr3_nt: TGTGCCACCGTACCCCATGTGAGCTCCTACAATGAGCAGTTCTTC; cdr3_aa: CATVPHVSSYNEQFF
v_call: TRBV2; j_call: TRBJ2-7; d_call: TRBD1; clone_size: .; cdr3_nt: TGTGCCAGCAGTGCGACAGGGAGCTTGAACGAGCAGTACTTC; cdr3_aa: CASSATGSLNEQYF
v_call: TRBV2; j_call: TRBJ1-5; d_call: TRBD1; clone_size: once; cdr3_nt: TGTGCCACCCGGGACAGACTATATAGCAATCAGCCCCAGCATTTT; cdr3_aa: CATRDRLYSNQPQHF
v_call: TRBV7-2; j_call: TRBJ1-3; d_call: .; clone_size: .; cdr3_nt: TGTGCCAGCAGCCCTCGATTCGGTCCGGGAAACACCATATATTTT; cdr3_aa: CASSPRFGPGNTIYF
v_call: TRBV9; j_call: TRBJ1-4; d_call: .; clone_size: .; cdr3_nt: TGTGCCAGCAGCGTAGGCGGGGCAACTAATGAAAAACTGTTTTTT; cdr3_aa: CASSVGGATNEKLFF
v_call: TRBV5-1; j_call: TRBJ2-1; d_call: .; clone_size: once; cdr3_nt: TGCGCCAGCAGCTTGGAACCCAGGGGATTGGGTGAGCAGTTCTTC; cdr3_aa: CASSLEPRGLGEQFF
v_call: TRBV6-5; j_call: TRBJ2-7; d_call: TRBD1; clone_size: .; cdr3_nt: TGTGCCAGCAGTTACATGAGGGGGCGAGACTACGAGCAGTACTTC; cdr3_aa: CASSYMRGRDYEQYF
v_call: TRBV30; j_call: TRBJ1-2; d_call: .; clone_size: .; cdr3_nt: TGTGCCTGGAGTCAAAGCCGCCTACAAAACAATGGCTACACCTTC; cdr3_aa: CAWSQSRLQNNGYTF
v_call: TRBV29-1; j_call: TRBJ2-1; d_call: .; clone_size: once; cdr3_nt: TGCAGCGTTGAAGATGGGGGCTCCTACAATGAGCAGTTCTTC; cdr3_aa: CSVEDGGSYNEQFF
v_call: TRBV5-1; j_call: TRBJ2-1; d_call: .; clone_size: .; cdr3_nt: TGCGCCAGCAGTCAAAGCTACTCCTACAATGAGCAGTTCTTC; cdr3_aa: CASSQSYSYNEQFF
v_call: TRBV5-1; j_call: TRBJ1-3; d_call: .; clone_size: .; cdr3_nt: TGCGCCAGCAGCCCACAGGGAAACGGAAACACCATATATTTT; cdr3_aa: CASSPQGNGNTIYF
v_call: TRBV27; j_call: TRBJ2-1; d_call: .; clone_size: few; cdr3_nt: TGTGCCAGCAGTTTCACGGAAAACAATGAGCAGTTCTTC; cdr3_aa: CASSFTENNEQFF
v_call: TRBV10-1; j_call: TRBJ2-7; d_call: .; clone_size: .; cdr3_nt: TGCGCCAGCAGGGCCGATGGTAGCTACGAGCAGTACTTC; cdr3_aa: CASRADGSYEQYF
v_call: TRBV14; j_call: TRBJ1-2; d_call: .; clone_size: .; cdr3_nt: TGTGCCAGCAGGCGGGGCTTTACTTACTATGGCTACACCTTC; cdr3_aa: CASRRGFTYYGYTF
v_call: TRBV7-3; j_call: TRBJ2-1; d_call: TRBD2; clone_size: .; cdr3_nt: TGTGCCAGCAGTCCAACTTCTAGCGGGGTTCCCTACAATGAGCAGTTCTTC; cdr3_aa: CASSPTSSGVPYNEQFF
v_call: TRBV19; j_call: TRBJ2-2; d_call: TRBD1; clone_size: .; cdr3_nt: TGTGCCAGTAGCGCAACCGGGACAGGGGGGACCGGGGAGCTGTTTTTT; cdr3_aa: CASSATGTGGTGELFF